This TCR beta chain was identified during a study of cytomegalovirus exposure and HLA in healthy donors. Notes on the study in general: Sequencing likely generated an artifact that appeared as a cluster of highly shared sequence variants. Some V segments, TRBV6-2 and TRBV6-3 among them, were indistinguishable and were therefore excluded.

At collection, donors were nominally healthy, but unrecorded immune exposures were probable. From germline, CDR1 is MDHEN and CDR2 SYDVKM. The CDR3 runs to 16 residues. The V segment lost 5 bases and the J segment 3 bases; nucleotides outside the gene matches: 11. Of note for this clone: The target antigen is unknown.

The primer mix had 60 Vbeta and 13 Jbeta primers. TCRdb keeps only in-frame clones here, not all; method: immunoSEQ multiplex PCR. Of fewer than 90,000 clones in the sample, roughly 76% were seen once. The genes are TRBV28 and TRBJ1-1, with 8 nucleotides matching TRBD1. The clonotype was recovered from a male donor in good health and CMV-seronegative. Sample: PBMCs. CDR3 in amino acids: CASSRFLQTGDTEAFF. CDR3 in DNA: TGTGCCAGCAGTCGTTTCCTCCAGACAGGGGACACTGAAGCTTTCTTT.